A single sample is the source of the 29 T cell receptor beta chains below, sequenced in a study of CXCR3-negative and CXCR3-positive naive CD8 T cells. UMI-labeled TRB cDNA libraries were prepared by 5' RACE. TCRdb reprocessed the 5' RACE reads and reports one entry per CDR3 protein, with no DNA. The ten most abundant clones cover around 1.2% of a sample with more than 6,500 distinct CDR3 sequences. What these receptors recognize is not known. Study outcomes and limitations: More hydrophobic TRB CDR3s were found in CXCR3-positive naive cells than in CXCR3-negative naive cells.

Sequencing used naive CXCR3+ CD8+ T cells from blood. Sample subset: CD45RO-CCR7+CD27+CD95- naive CD8+ T cells expressing CXCR3 (TNR3+). Receptor source: a human donor in good health. Some clones in this sample may be carry-over from other donors' samples.

This chain joins TRBV5-1 and TRBJ2-1; TCRdb proposes TRBD2, but this gene call is untestable without DNA. The germline V gene encodes CDR1 SGHRS and CDR2 YFSETQ. This CDR3 has 16 residues. The CDR3 loop is CASSLGSGAAYNEQFF.

Considering frequency, this clonotype is medium-sized. The chain couples TRBV7-2 to TRBJ2-3; no DNA is available, so the TRBD1 call from TCRdb remains unchecked. CDR1 and CDR2 (germline): SGHTA, FQGNSA. The CDR3 spans 14 residues. CDR3 residues: CASIPGLASDTQYF.

This clonotype is medium-sized by frequency. The V call is TRBV29-1, the J call TRBJ2-7; absent DNA, TCRdb's TRBD2 call cannot be checked. CDR1 is SQVTM, CDR2 ANQGSEA, per germline. This CDR3 is built from 12 residues. The CDR3 sequence: CSVGLGGYEQYF.

The chain is built from TRBV20-1 and TRBJ2-5; the TCRdb D gene call, TRBD1, has no DNA to confirm it. Germline CDR1 is DFQATT and CDR2 is SNEGSKA (reference sequence). The CDR3 has 12 amino acids. The CDR3 is CSAGDSEETQYF.

The rearrangement joins TRBV3-1 to TRBJ2-7. The V gene's germline CDR1 is LGHDT and CDR2 YNNKEL (reference sequence). This CDR3 is built from 15 residues. The CDR3: CDCSQDSSPRYEQYF.

According to its frequency, this clonotype is medium-sized (0.01 to 0.1%). CDR3 in amino acids: CASSLAEGLNTEAFF. The rearrangement uses TRBV7-9 and TRBJ1-1. This CDR3 spans 15 amino acids. CDR1 and CDR2 from the germline V gene are SEHNR and FQNEAQ (reference sequence). Variable domain in full (rest from reference TRBV7-9 and TRBJ1-1): DTGVSQNPRHKITKRGQNVTFRCDPISEHNRLYWYRQTLGQGPEFLTYFQNEAQLEKSRLLSDRFSAERPKGSFSTLEIQRTEQGDSAMYLCASSLAEGLNTEAFFGQGTRLTVV.

According to its frequency, this clonotype is medium-sized. The chain has TRBV20-1 and TRBJ1-1. Per the germline V gene, CDR1 is DFQATT and CDR2 is SNEGSKA (reference sequence). This CDR3 region has 12 residues. The CDR3 protein is CSAPSGFTEAFF.

Frequency places this clonotype as medium-sized. The chain carries TRBV29-1 and TRBJ1-3. CDR3 length equals 12 residues. The germline V gene has CDR1 SQVTM and CDR2 ANQGSEA. This CDR3 reads CSVQEQGNTIYF.

CDR3: CASKGGGASPYNEQFF. The rearrangement uses TRBV25-1 and TRBJ2-1; there is no DNA to check the TCRdb D call of TRBD2. Germline V lookup: CDR1 MGHDK, CDR2 SYGVNS. The CDR3 has 16 residues.

The V gene is TRBV4-2, the J gene TRBJ1-1. The CDR3 extends over 13 amino acids. CDR1 is LGHNA, CDR2 YNFKEQ, per germline. The CDR3 here is CASSQDLSSEAFF.

This chain connects TRBV3-1 to TRBJ2-6. CDR1 and CDR2 from the germline V gene are LGHDT and YNNKEL (reference sequence). This CDR3 has 13 amino acids. The CDR3 loop reads CASSQSGANVLTF.

V and J are TRBV29-1 and TRBJ2-1; TCRdb calls TRBD2, which cannot be checked without DNA. The germline V gene encodes CDR1 SQVTM and CDR2 ANQGSEA. The CDR3 contains 17 residues. The CDR3 here is CSVEEARLAGVGSEQFF.

This clonotype is classed as medium-sized by frequency. The chain couples TRBV9 to TRBJ2-4; TCRdb returns TRBD1, unconfirmable since there is no DNA. The CDR3 extends over 15 amino acids. The germline CDR1 and CDR2 sequences are SGDLS and YYNGEE. This chain's CDR3 is CASSPTPGQKNIQYF. Full variable domain (rest looked up from reference TRBV9 and TRBJ2-4): DSGVTQTPKHLITATGQRVTLRCSPRSGDLSVYWYQQSLDQGLQFLIQYYNGEERAKGNILERFSAQQFPDLHSELNLSSLELGDSALYFCASSPTPGQKNIQYFGAGTRLSVL.

The chain has TRBV5-5 and TRBJ2-5; TCRdb's D call of TRBD2 is untestable without DNA. The CDR3 has 17 amino acids. Germline assignment: CDR1 SGHKS and CDR2 YYEKEE (reference sequence). The CDR3 sequence is CASSPGLAGGHTETQYF. The full variable domain, in which reference TRBV5-5 and TRBJ2-5 provide the parts outside the CDR3, is DAGVTQSPTHLIKTRGQQVTLRCSPISGHKSVSWYQQVLGQGPQFIFQYYEKEERGRGNFPDRFSARQFPNYSSELNVNALLLGDSALYLCASSPGLAGGHTETQYFGPGTRLLVL.

CDR3 in amino acids: CSARDSGASSYNEQFF. V is TRBV20-1 and J is TRBJ2-1; with no DNA, the TCRdb D assignment of TRBD1 cannot be verified. CDR1 DFQATT and CDR2 SNEGSKA come from the germline V gene (reference sequence). The CDR3 has 16 amino acids.

The CDR3 reads CASRSWSSGMGNEQFF. This rearrangement joins TRBV2 to TRBJ2-1; without DNA, the TCRdb call of TRBD2 cannot be checked. The CDR3 is 16 residues long. The V gene's germline CDR1 is SNHLY and CDR2 FYNNEI.

This clonotype is medium-sized by frequency. The V call is TRBV5-5, the J call TRBJ2-6. Germline CDR1 and CDR2: SGHKS and YYEKEE (reference sequence). This CDR3 is 15 amino acids long. The CDR3 here is CASSLGEAGANVLTF.

The V call is TRBV29-1, the J call TRBJ2-3; TCRdb's D call of TRBD2 is untestable without DNA. Germline V gene sequence: CDR1 SQVTM, CDR2 ANQGSEA. This CDR3 has 13 residues. The CDR3 here is CSVEGRSTDTQYF.

This chain connects TRBV29-1 to TRBJ2-3; TCRdb lists TRBD2, though no DNA is available to test this call. This CDR3 contains 13 residues. CDR1 SQVTM and CDR2 ANQGSEA come from the germline V gene. This chain's CDR3 is CSVLAGATDTQYF.

The CDR3 region is CASSLLAGVPTYEQYF. V gene TRBV12-3 or TRBV12-4 combines with J gene TRBJ2-7; TCRdb designates TRBD2, a call that cannot be tested without DNA. The CDR3 has 16 amino acids.

This clonotype is labeled medium-sized (0.01 to 0.1%) based on frequency. This rearrangement joins TRBV7-9 to TRBJ2-5; with no DNA, the TCRdb D assignment of TRBD1 cannot be verified. This CDR3 has 15 residues. Germline V CDR1 and CDR2: SEHNR, FQNEAQ (reference sequence). The CDR3 spells CASSSPGDLQETQYF.

Judged by frequency, this clonotype is medium-sized (0.01 to 0.1%). V is TRBV10-3 and J is TRBJ2-1. Germline CDR1 is ENHRY and CDR2 is SYGVKD. CDR3 length: 11 residues. The CDR3 sequence: CAISESNEQFF.

This clonotype is identified as medium-sized from frequency. The genes are TRBV7-8 and TRBJ2-5; TCRdb's D call, TRBD1, is unchecked because there is no DNA. The CDR3 loop spans 15 amino acids. Germline V gene sequence: CDR1 SGHVS, CDR2 FQNEAQ. CDR3 sequence reads: CASSLVTGPQETQYF.

Measured by frequency, this clonotype is medium-sized. The chain uses TRBV29-1 and TRBJ1-2. The germline V gene has CDR1 SQVTM and CDR2 ANQGSEA. The CDR3 is 11 amino acids. The CDR3 protein is CSLAPNYGYTF.

The genes are TRBV4-1 and TRBJ2-3; TCRdb indicates TRBD1, and absent DNA this call remains unverified. Germline CDR1 MGHRA, CDR2 YSYEKL. The CDR3 is 15 residues long. The CDR3 spells CASSHGQGAQDTQYF.

This clonotype is labeled medium-sized (0.01 to 0.1%) based on frequency. This chain joins TRBV28 and TRBJ2-1; TCRdb's D gene call, TRBD1, goes unchecked for lack of DNA. CDR1 is MDHEN, CDR2 SYDVKM, per germline. CDR3 length equals 14 residues. Here the CDR3 reads CASSPGTGDNEQFF.

The V gene is TRBV29-1, the J gene TRBJ2-7. The V gene's germline CDR1 is SQVTM and CDR2 ANQGSEA. The CDR3 is made up of 11 amino acids. CDR3 sequence reads: CSVVAGNEQYF.

V is TRBV15 and J is TRBJ1-2; TCRdb outputs TRBD1, but without DNA this stays unchecked. The CDR3 length is 14 residues. In germline, CDR1 is LNHNV, CDR2 YYDKDF (reference sequence). The CDR3 region is CATNTEDRGIGYTF.

V usage is TRBV2 and J usage is TRBJ2-4; TCRdb outputs TRBD1, but without DNA this stays unchecked. There are 14 residues in the CDR3. The germline V gene encodes CDR1 SNHLY and CDR2 FYNNEI. CDR3 protein: CASSPQVAKNIQYF.